The clone carrying this T cell receptor beta chain was picked up one time. The data belong to a study of cytomegalovirus exposure and HLA in healthy donors. The PCR used 60 Vbeta and 13 Jbeta primers. Measured with immunoSEQ multiplex PCR; TCRdb has only the in-frame clones, and not every one. The data hold 95,000 to 150,000 clones, with around 70% observed a single time. Per the germline V gene, CDR1 is SGHTA and CDR2 is FQGNSA. Trimming cost V 4 bases and J 3 bases; bases outside gene matches: 6. CDR3 size: 15 residues. This clonotype was obtained from a middle-aged woman in good health and CMV-seronegative. Sequencing was performed on PBMCs. The chain uses TRBV7-2 and TRBJ2-3, with 8 bases that match TRBD2. The CDR3 spells CASSSGSGNTDTQYF. In nucleotides, the CDR3 is TGTGCCAGCAGCTCCGGTAGCGGGAATACAGATACGCAGTATTTT.